This is a list of T cell receptor beta chains from one sample in a study of cytomegalovirus exposure and HLA in healthy donors. Using immunoSEQ multiplex PCR, the repertoire was profiled, and TCRdb retains in-frame clones only, with some absent. The table shows roughly 77,000 clones, with less than 80% occurring only once. Sequences were obtained from PBMCs. The receptors shown here come from a woman aged 45-65 years in good health and CMV-seropositive. The conserved cysteine and the conserved F or W are not part of the CDR3 here. The order of the fields is J gene, V gene, CDR3 protein.

>TRBJ2-3|TRBV10-3
AISEKGGTQY
>TRBJ1-2|TRBV5-4
ASSAGTGDGYT
>TRBJ1-1|TRBV6-5
ASSYGRGTEAF
>TRBJ1-2|TRBV19
ASGLNYGYT
>TRBJ2-5|TRBV9
ASSARLAGGQETQY
>TRBJ1-1|TRBV21-1
ASKTTGLGTEAF
>TRBJ1-2|TRBV25-1
ASSPSAGPNYGYT
>TRBJ2-1|TRBV6-4
ASSDGIAGYNEQF
>TRBJ2-1|TRBV9
ASSVAAGGSYNEQF
>TRBJ2-5|TRBV5-1
ASSLGTVKETQY
>TRBJ2-1|TRBV7-9
ASNLARNEQF
>TRBJ1-5|TRBV4-2
ASSPGDRGLH
>TRBJ1-1|TRBV28
ASSLGTVNTEAF
>TRBJ2-2|TRBV9
ASSEGQGVRELF
>TRBJ2-1|TRBV13
ASSLARLVGNEQF
>TRBJ1-2|TRBV5-6
ASSPGQTNYGYT